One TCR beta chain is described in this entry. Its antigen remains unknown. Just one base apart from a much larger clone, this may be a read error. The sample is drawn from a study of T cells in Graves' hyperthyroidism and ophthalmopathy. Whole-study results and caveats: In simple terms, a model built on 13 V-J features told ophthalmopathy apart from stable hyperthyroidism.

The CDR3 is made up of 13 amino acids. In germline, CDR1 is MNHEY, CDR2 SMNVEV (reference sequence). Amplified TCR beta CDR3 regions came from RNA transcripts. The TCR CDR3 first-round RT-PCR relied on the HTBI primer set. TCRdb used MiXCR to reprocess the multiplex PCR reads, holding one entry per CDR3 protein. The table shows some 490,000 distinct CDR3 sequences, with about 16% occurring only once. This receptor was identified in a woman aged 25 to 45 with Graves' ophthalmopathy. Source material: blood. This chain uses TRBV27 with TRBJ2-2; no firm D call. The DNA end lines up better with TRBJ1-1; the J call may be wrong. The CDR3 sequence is CASNLVFGRGAFF. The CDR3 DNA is TGTGCCAGCAATTTAGTCTTCGGACGGGGAGCTTTCTTT.